This TCR beta chain was sequenced during a study of blood T cell repertoires in COVID-19. This CDR3 is 14 amino acids long. Germline V gene lookup returns CDR1 LGHNA and CDR2 YSLEER. The V segment lost 3 bases and the J segment 9 bases; nucleotides outside the gene matches: 8. The Seattle patients, enrolled during active infection, were followed longitudinally. Clones were read by immunoSEQ multiplex PCR, and TCRdb kept only the in-frame ones, dropping some. The sample has about 150,000 clones; more than 80% are singletons. The rearrangement uses TRBV4-3 and TRBJ1-1, with 9 bases that match TRBD1. The TCR originated in a man aged 18 to 30 with COVID-19, enrolled during active disease. Material: peripheral blood. The CDR3 here is CASSQDRGVGQAFF. CDR3 coding DNA: TGCGCCAGCAGCCAGGACAGGGGCGTAGGCCAAGCTTTCTTT.